The 5 T cell receptor beta chains below come from one sample, sequenced in a study of human T cells and chemical hapten exposure. TCRdb redid the calling of the RACE reads with MiXCR, one entry per CDR3 protein. Of under 450,000 distinct CDR3 sequences in the sample, 4.8% were seen once. Time point reported: patch test 1, 2 weeks after DPC sensitization. Treatment denoted: therapeutic diphenylcyclopropenone sensitization with weekly scalp DPC. The input for sequencing was whole blood, taken in connection with sensitization to the hapten diphenylcyclopropenone (DPC). These receptors originate from a woman between 45 and 60 years old with alopecia areata. Some clones in this sample may be carry-over from other donors' samples.

This clonotype appeared many times. The genes are TRBV6-2 or TRBV6-3 and TRBJ2-1; 15 bases line up with TRBD2. V shed 2 bases and J 10 bases; nucleotides not matched to a gene: 9. Germline CDR1 MNHEY, CDR2 SVGEGT. The CDR3 totals 17 residues. CDR3 DNA sequence: TGTGCCAGCAGTTACCTCCGGACTAGCGGGAGGGAAAGGGAGCAGTTCTTC. Amino acids: CASSYLRTSGREREQFF.

This clonotype appeared a single time. A junction boundary mismatches the germline segment, possibly from a read error. The J gene is TRBJ2-1, the V gene TRBV5-6; possibly TRBD2 for D (6 bases). The CDR3 is made up of 17 amino acids. Germline CDR1 SGHDT, CDR2 YYEEEE. The CDR3 DNA reads TGTGCCAGCAGCCTGGGATCCGGGACTTACTCCTACAATGAGCAGCTCTTC. Protein: CASSLGSGTYSYNEQLF.

This clonotype was observed a handful of times. The CDR3 protein is CASSYSPGGYSYNEQFF. CDR3 nucleotide sequence: TGTGCCAGCAGTTACTCGCCGGGTGGCTACTCCTACAATGAGCAGTTCTTC. The chain employs TRBV6-5 and TRBJ2-1; D unclear. This CDR3 has 17 amino acids. Germline values: CDR1 MNHEY, CDR2 SVGAGI. Trimming took off 0 bases at V and 0 bases at J, with 12 bases between the two ends.

The chain couples TRBV4-2 to TRBJ2-1; TRBD2 matches at 14 bases. In germline, CDR1 is LGHNA, CDR2 YNFKEQ. The J segment lost 7 bases and the V segment lost 1 base, leaving 3 bases of the junction unmatched. This CDR3 region has 16 residues. The CDR3 protein is CASSQGLAGGQNEQFF. CDR3 in DNA: TGTGCCAGCAGCCAAGGACTAGCGGGAGGGCAGAATGAGCAGTTCTTC.

This clonotype was detected many times. V is TRBV15 and J is TRBJ1-2; D not resolved. V lost 1 base, J lost 8 bases, and 14 bases lay in between. CDR3 length equals 14 residues. The germline V gene encodes CDR1 LNHNV and CDR2 YYDKDF (reference sequence). The CDR3 sequence: CATSRGGATGGYTF. CDR3 coding DNA: TGTGCCACCAGCAGAGGGGGAGCCACCGGGGGCTACACCTTC.